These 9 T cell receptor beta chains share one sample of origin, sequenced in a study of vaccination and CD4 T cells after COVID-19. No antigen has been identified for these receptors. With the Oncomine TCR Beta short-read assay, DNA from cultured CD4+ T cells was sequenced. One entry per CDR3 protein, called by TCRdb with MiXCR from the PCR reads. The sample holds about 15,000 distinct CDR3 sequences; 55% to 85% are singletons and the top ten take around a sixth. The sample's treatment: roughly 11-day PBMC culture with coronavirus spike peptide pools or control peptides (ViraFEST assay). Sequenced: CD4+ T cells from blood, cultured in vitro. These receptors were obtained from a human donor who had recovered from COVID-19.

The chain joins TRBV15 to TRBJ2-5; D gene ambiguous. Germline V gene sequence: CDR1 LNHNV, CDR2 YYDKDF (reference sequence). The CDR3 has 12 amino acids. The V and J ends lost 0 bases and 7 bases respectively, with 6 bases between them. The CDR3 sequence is CATSRERGTQYF. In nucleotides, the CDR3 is TGTGCCACCAGCAGAGAACGAGGGACCCAGTACTTC.

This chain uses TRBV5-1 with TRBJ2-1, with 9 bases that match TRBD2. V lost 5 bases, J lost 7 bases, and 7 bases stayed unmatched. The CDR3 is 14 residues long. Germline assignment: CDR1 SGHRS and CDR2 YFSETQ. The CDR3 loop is CASSSSGILNEQFF. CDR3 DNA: TGCGCCAGCAGTTCTAGCGGGATCTTAAATGAGCAGTTCTTC.

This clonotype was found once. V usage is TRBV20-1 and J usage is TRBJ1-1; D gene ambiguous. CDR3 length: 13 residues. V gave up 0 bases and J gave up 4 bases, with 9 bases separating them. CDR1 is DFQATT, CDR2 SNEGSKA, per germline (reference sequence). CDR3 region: CSARDLAGTEAFF. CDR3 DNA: TGCAGTGCTAGAGATTTAGCAGGCACTGAAGCTTTCTTT.

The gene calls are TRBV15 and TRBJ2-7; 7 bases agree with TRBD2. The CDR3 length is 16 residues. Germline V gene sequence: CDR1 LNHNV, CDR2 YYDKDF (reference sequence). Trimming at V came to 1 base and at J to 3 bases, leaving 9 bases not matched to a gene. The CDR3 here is CATSRGGGDLYYEQYF. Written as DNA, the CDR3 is TGTGCCACCAGCAGAGGGGGGGGGGACCTTTACTACGAGCAGTACTTC.

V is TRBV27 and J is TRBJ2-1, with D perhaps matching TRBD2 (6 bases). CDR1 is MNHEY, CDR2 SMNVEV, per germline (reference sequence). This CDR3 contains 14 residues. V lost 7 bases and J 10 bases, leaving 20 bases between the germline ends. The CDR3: CASKDPGRGGEQFF. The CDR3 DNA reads TGTGCCAGCAAGGATCCCGGACGAGGAGGGGAGCAGTTCTTC.

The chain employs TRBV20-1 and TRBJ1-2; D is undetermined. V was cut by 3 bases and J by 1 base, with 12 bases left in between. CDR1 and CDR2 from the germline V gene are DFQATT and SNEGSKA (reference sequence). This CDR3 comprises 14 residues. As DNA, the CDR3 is TGCAGTGCTAGGCCTGTTGGGGTTAACTATGGCTACACCTTC. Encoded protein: CSARPVGVNYGYTF.

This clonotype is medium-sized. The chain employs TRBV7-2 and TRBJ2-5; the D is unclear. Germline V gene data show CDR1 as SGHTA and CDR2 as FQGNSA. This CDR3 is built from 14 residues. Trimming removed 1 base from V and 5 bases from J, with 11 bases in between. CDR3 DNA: TGTGCCAGCAGCTTAGGTCCCAGGATGGAGACCCAGTACTTC. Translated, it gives CASSLGPRMETQYF.

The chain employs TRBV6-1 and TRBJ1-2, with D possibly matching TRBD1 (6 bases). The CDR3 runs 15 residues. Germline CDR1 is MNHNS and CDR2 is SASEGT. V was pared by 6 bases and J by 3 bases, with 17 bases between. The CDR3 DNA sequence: TGTGCCAGCAGCCTGAAGGGGACAAACTACTATGGCTACACCTTC. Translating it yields CASSLKGTNYYGYTF.

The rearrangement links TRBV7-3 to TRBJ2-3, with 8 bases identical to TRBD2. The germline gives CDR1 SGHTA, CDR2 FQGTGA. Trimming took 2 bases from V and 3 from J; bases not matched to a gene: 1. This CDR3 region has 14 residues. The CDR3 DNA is TGTGCCAGCAGCTTAGGCGGGAGGACAGATACGCAGTATTTT. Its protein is CASSLGGRTDTQYF.